This TCR beta chain was sequenced during a study of cytomegalovirus exposure and HLA in healthy donors. Whole-study results and caveats: Researchers reported in a later analysis that common viral pathogens appeared linked to several top clusters.

Turning to this clone: Its antigen is undetermined.

Germline CDR1 reads LNHDA; CDR2 reads SQIVND (reference sequence). CDR3 length equals 11 residues. V was pared by 7 bases and J by 6 bases, with 10 bases between. 13 Jbeta primers and 60 Vbeta primers were used for the PCR. Measured with immunoSEQ multiplex PCR; TCRdb has only the in-frame clones, and not every one. This sample yields roughly 43,000 clones, of which around three quarters are seen a single time; more than 1.3% belongs to the top ten. The genes are TRBV19 and TRBJ2-7, with unresolved D. This sequence was found in a man aged 25-45 years in good health and CMV-seronegative. The sample consisted of PBMCs. CDR3 region: CASKVSGEQYF. Here the CDR3 DNA reads TGTGCCAGTAAGGTTTCGGGCGAGCAGTACTTC.